What follows is one T cell receptor beta chain and its context. The germline V gene encodes CDR1 MNHEY and CDR2 SVGAGI. The CDR3 contains 11 residues. Between the trimmed V and J ends, which lost 5 bases and 5 bases, there was a span of 4 bases. This entry comes from a study of blood T cell repertoires in COVID-19. Background on the study: Sample material is recorded as cDNA or gDNA derived from T cells, B-cell-depleted T cells, or PBMCs.

Original handling: For nucleated cells, counts were estimated from reference gene primer amplification. The data were produced by immunoSEQ multiplex PCR, yet TCRdb's version contains in-frame clones alone and is incomplete. The V and J calls and clone size were taken over from that table, and D and trimming were inferred from the DNA. Of about 130,000 clones detected, approximately 82% appear once; the ten largest clones hold 9.5% to 10%. The V gene is TRBV6-5, the J gene TRBJ1-3; no clear D gene. Material: peripheral blood. This TCR came from a man aged 35-49 years with active or convalescent COVID-19. CDR3 DNA sequence: TGTGCCAGCAGTCACAGAAACACCATATATTTT. Translated: CASSHRNTIYF.